The TCR beta chain described here comes from a study of T-cell reconstitution after alpha-beta-depleted transplantation in children. This clonotype was counted only a few times. Germline assignment: CDR1 ENHRY and CDR2 SYGVKD. V trimming: 6 bases; J trimming: 4 bases; junction bases outside the gene matches: 11. CDR3 length: 15 amino acids. Unique molecular identifiers were used to barcode this TCRbeta library. Each CDR3 protein is one row after TCRdb ran MiXCR on the PCR reads. The repertoire includes 450,000 to 600,000 distinct CDR3 sequences, around 18% of them detected once, and approximately 3% sits in the top ten.

The sample in question was PBMCs from the stem cell graft donor, obtained from the stem cell graft. This sequence originates from a human donor who donated a stem cell graft to a child with acute lymphoblastic leukemia. The J gene is TRBJ1-1, the V gene TRBV10-3; 7 bases align to TRBD1. CDR3 nucleotide sequence: TGTGCCATCAGCCGCGATGGGGCAGGGGGCACTGAAGCTTTCTTT. Translating gives CAISRDGAGGTEAFF.